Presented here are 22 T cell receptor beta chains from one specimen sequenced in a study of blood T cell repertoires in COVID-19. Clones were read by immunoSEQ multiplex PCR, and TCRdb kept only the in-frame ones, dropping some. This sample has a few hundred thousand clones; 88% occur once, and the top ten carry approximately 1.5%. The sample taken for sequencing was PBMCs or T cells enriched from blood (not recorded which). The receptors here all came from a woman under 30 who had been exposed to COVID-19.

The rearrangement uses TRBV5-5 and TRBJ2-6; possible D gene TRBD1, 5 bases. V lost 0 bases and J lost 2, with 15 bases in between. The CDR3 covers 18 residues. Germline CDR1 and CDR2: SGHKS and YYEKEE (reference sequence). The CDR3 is CASSLAWARETGANVLTF. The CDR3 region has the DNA TGTGCCAGCAGCTTGGCCTGGGCCAGGGAAACTGGGGCCAACGTCCTGACTTTC.

CDR3 amino acids: CASTAAAGGQPQHF. The CDR3 nucleotides read TGTGCCAGCACCGCCGCCGCGGGGGGTCAGCCCCAGCATTTT. The chain has TRBV28 and TRBJ1-5; D is possibly TRBD1 (5 bases). CDR1 and CDR2 (germline): MDHEN, SYDVKM. Trimming shortened V by 7 bases and J by 6 bases, and 16 bases separated the two germline ends. The CDR3 is 14 residues long.

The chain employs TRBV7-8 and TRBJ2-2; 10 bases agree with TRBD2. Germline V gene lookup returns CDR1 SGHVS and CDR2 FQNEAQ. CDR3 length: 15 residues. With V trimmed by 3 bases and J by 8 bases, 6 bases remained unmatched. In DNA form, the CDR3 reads TGTGCCAGCAGCTTGCCGCTAGCGGGAGCGGGGGAGCTGTTTTTT. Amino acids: CASSLPLAGAGELFF.

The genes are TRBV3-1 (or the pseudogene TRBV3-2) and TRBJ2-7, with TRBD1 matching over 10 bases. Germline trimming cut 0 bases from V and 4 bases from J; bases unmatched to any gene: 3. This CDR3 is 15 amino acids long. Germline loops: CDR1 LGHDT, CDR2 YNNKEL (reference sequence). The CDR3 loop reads CASSQEPGQGYEQYF. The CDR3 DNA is TGTGCCAGCAGCCAAGAACCGGGACAGGGGTACGAGCAGTACTTC.

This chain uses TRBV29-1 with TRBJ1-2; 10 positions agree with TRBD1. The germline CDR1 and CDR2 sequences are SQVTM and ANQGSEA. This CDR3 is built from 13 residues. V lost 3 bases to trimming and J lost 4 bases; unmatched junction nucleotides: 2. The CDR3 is CSVEGQGPYGYTF. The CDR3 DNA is TGCAGCGTTGAGGGACAGGGGCCCTATGGCTACACCTTC. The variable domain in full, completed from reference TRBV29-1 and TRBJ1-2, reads SAVISQKPSRDICQRGTSLTIQCQVDSQVTMMFWYRQQPGQSLTLIATANQGSEATYESGFVIDKFPISRPNLTFSTLTVSNMSPEDSSIYLCSVEGQGPYGYTFGSGTRLTVV.

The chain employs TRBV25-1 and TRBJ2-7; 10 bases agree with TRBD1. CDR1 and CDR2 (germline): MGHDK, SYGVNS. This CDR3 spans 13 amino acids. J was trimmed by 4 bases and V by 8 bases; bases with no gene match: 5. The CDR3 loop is CASSRDRGYEQYF. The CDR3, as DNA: TGTGCCAGCTCGAGGGACAGGGGATACGAGCAGTACTTC.

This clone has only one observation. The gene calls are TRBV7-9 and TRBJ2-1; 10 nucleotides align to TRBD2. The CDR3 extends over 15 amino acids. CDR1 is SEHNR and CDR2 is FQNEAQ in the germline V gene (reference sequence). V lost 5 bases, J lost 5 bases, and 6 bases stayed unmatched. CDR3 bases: TGTGCCAGCAGCCCCGCCAGCGGGAGGGACAATGAGCAGTTCTTC. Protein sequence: CASSPASGRDNEQFF.

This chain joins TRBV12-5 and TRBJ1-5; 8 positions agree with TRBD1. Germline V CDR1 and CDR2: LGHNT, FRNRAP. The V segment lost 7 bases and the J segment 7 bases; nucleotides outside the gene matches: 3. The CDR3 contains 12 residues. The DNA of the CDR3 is TGTGCTAGTGCCCAGGGGGCACAGCCCCAGCATTTT. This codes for CASAQGAQPQHF.

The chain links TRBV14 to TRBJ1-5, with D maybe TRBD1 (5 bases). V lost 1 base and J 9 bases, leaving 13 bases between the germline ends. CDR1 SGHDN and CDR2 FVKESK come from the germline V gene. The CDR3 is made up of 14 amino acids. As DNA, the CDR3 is TGTGCCAGCAGCCAAGGAAATGGGGGGTGGCCCCAGCATTTT. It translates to CASSQGNGGWPQHF.

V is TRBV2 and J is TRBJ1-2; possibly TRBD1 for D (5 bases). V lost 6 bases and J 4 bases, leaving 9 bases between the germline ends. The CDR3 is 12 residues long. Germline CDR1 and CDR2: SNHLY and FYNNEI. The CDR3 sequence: CASSRDSYGYTF. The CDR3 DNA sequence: TGTGCCAGCAGCCGTGACAGCTATGGCTACACCTTC.

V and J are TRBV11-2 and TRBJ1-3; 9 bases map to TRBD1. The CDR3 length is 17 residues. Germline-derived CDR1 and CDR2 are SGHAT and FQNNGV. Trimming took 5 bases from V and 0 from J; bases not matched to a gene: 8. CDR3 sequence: CASSALGQGTSGNTIYF. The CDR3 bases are TGTGCCAGCAGCGCCCTCGGACAGGGGACCTCTGGAAACACCATATATTTT. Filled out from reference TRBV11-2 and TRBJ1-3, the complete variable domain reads EAGVAQSPRYKIIEKRQSVAFWCNPISGHATLYWYQQILGQGPKLLIQFQNNGVVDDSQLPKDRFSAERLKGVDSTLKIQPAKLEDSAVYLCASSALGQGTSGNTIYFGEGSWLTVV.

In nucleotides, the CDR3 is TGTGCCAGCAGTGGGAATCCGGGACAGGGATTGGGTGGCTACACCTTC. It yields the protein CASSGNPGQGLGGYTF. V and J are TRBV2 and TRBJ1-2; TRBD1 matches at 9 bases. This CDR3 contains 16 residues. Germline V CDR1 and CDR2: SNHLY, FYNNEI. After removal of 4 bases from V and 7 bases from J, the junction contained 13 bases not matched to a gene.

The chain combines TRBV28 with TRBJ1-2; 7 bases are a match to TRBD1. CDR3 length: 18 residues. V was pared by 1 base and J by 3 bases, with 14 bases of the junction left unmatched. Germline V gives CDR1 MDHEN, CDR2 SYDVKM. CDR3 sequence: CASSLFPGGGADYYGYTF. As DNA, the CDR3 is TGTGCCAGCAGTTTATTCCCGGGAGGGGGCGCGGATTACTATGGCTACACCTTC.

The CDR3 reads CASSEFQSSPLHF. As DNA, the CDR3 is TGTGCCAGCAGTGAATTTCAGTCTTCACCCCTCCACTTT. J is TRBJ1-6 and V is TRBV25-1; D is undetermined. The CDR3 length is 13 residues. V was clipped by 1 base and J by 9 bases, with 7 bases between them. Germline values: CDR1 MGHDK, CDR2 SYGVNS.

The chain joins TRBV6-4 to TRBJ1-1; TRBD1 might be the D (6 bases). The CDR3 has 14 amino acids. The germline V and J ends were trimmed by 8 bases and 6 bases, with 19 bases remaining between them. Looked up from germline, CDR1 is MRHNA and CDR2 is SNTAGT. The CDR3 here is CASCTYRDKAEAFF. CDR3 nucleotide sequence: TGTGCCAGCTGTACTTACAGGGACAAGGCTGAAGCTTTCTTT.

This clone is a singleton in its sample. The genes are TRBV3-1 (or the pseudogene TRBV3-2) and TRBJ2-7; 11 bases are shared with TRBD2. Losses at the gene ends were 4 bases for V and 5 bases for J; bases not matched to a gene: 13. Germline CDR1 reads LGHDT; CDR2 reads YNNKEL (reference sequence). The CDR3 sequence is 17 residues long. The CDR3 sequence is CASSPLSRLAGRNEQYF. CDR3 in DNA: TGTGCCAGCAGCCCTCTAAGCCGACTAGCGGGAAGGAACGAGCAGTACTTC.

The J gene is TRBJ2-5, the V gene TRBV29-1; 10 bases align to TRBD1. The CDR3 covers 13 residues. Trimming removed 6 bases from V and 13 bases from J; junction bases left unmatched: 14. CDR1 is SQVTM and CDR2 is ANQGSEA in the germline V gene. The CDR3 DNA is TGCAGCGTCGACGGGACAGGGGCTCGGACTGTGTACTTC. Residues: CSVDGTGARTVYF.

The CDR3 region has the DNA TGTGCCAGCAGCTTTCCTATAGACAGGGGGCTCTTAAATGAGCAGTTCTTC. Translated: CASSFPIDRGLLNEQFF. The rearrangement joins TRBV11-2 to TRBJ2-1; 10 bases are a match to TRBD1. The germline V gene has CDR1 SGHAT and CDR2 FQNNGV. The V gene end was trimmed by 3 bases and the J gene end by 7 bases; junction bases not matched to a gene: 12. This CDR3 contains 17 residues.

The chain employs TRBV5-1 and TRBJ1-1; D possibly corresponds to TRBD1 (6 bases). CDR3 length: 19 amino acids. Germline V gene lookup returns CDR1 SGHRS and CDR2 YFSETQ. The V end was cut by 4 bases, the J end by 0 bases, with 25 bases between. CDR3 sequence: CASSHPDRQVRGVNTEAFF. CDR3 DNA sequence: TGCGCCAGCAGCCATCCCGACCGACAGGTCCGAGGGGTGAACACTGAAGCTTTCTTT.

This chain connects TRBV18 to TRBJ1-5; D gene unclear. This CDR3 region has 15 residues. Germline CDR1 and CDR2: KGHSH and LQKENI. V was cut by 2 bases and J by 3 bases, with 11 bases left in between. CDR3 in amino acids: CASSPEGGYNQPQHF. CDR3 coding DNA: TGTGCCAGCTCACCAGAGGGCGGATACAATCAGCCCCAGCATTTT.

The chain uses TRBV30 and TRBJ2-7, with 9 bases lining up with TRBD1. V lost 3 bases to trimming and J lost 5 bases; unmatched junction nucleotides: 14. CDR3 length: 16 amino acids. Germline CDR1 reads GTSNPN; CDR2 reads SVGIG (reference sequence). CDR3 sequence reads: CAWSVRGTGKPHEQYF. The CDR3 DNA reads TGTGCCTGGAGCGTAAGGGGGACAGGGAAGCCCCACGAGCAGTACTTC.

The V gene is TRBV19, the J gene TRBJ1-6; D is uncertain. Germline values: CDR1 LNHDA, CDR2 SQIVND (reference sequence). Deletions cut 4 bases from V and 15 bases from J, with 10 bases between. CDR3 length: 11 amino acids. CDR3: CASSTRQRLHF. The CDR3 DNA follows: TGTGCCAGTAGTACCCGCCAGCGCCTCCACTTT.